This TCR beta chain was recovered during a study of control samples from healthy donors and cancer patients (dated by TCRdb to about 2020). On this clone itself: This receptor's antigen is unknown. No per-base quality is available; no much larger clone lies one base away.

Receptor libraries were prepared by the immunoSEQ multiplex PCR assay. In its TCRdb copy, this immuneACCESS table keeps in-frame sequences only and misses some clones. Where compared with another copy, unresolved V genes explain less than half of these, and the others have no known cause. The sample table lists roughly 90,000 clones, 85% to 95% of them with a count of one. The top ten clonotypes cover around 1.4% of the sample. The germline V gene yields MNHEY for CDR1 and SVGAGI for CDR2. The CDR3 holds 15 amino acids from the cysteine to the phenylalanine. Of the read, only the CDR3 DNA is kept; its 45 bases are in frame from base 1. V loses 7 bases of germline sequence and J loses 4 bases, and the interval between the two ends is 19 bases.

Recombination joined TRBV6-5 with TRBJ1-2; no confident D gene assignment can be made. The TCR comes from a woman under 40 in good health. Sequencing was done on a sample of blood. The CDR3 in this case is CASTLDLGASYGYTF. The bases read TGTGCCAGCACCCTCGACCTGGGAGCGAGCTATGGCTACACCTTC.